The 24 T cell receptor beta chains reported below all come from one sample, sequenced in a study of T cells after yellow fever vaccination. In TCRdb, the 5' RACE reads were re-called with MiXCR into one record per CDR3 protein. The data hold roughly 160,000 distinct CDR3 sequences, with around 9% observed a single time. The specimen was CD8+ T cells sorted from PBMCs, collected 45 days after the yellow fever booster vaccination. The origin of the receptors is a man younger than 30 who received the YFV17D yellow fever vaccine.

This clonotype came up a few times. The chain recombines TRBV20-1 with TRBJ2-3, with D perhaps TRBD1 (5 bases). V lost 6 bases and J 6 bases, leaving 16 bases between the germline ends. The CDR3 covers 13 residues. Germline V gene sequence: CDR1 DFQATT, CDR2 SNEGSKA (reference sequence). The chain's CDR3 is CSANSQKGDTQYF. The CDR3 nucleotides are TGCAGTGCCAACTCCCAGAAGGGGGATACGCAGTATTTT.

The chain carries TRBV29-1 and TRBJ1-2; unclear D gene. Germline V gives CDR1 SQVTM, CDR2 ANQGSEA. This CDR3 has 12 amino acids. V lost 3 bases and J 4 bases, leaving 9 bases between the germline ends. The CDR3 is CSVDRALYGYTF. In DNA, the CDR3 is TGCAGCGTTGATAGGGCCCTCTATGGCTACACCTTC.

The V gene is TRBV30, the J gene TRBJ2-3; TRBD2 might be the D (5 bases). Trimming took 0 bases from V and 5 from J, leaving 6 bases between them. The CDR3 has 12 amino acids. Germline values: CDR1 GTSNPN, CDR2 SVGIG (reference sequence). CDR3 region: CAWSVGVDTQYF. CDR3 sequence (DNA): TGTGCCTGGAGTGTCGGGGTAGATACGCAGTATTTT.

This clonotype was observed many times. The gene calls are TRBV20-1 and TRBJ2-1; the D gene is possibly TRBD2 (7 bases). In germline, CDR1 is DFQATT, CDR2 SNEGSKA (reference sequence). The CDR3 is 10 amino acids. Deletions cut 1 base from V and 16 bases from J, with 11 bases between. The CDR3 region is CSARVGGHFF. The CDR3 nucleotides are TGCAGTGCTAGAGTCGGGGGGCACTTCTTC.

This clonotype was seen at least ten times. V gene TRBV7-9 combines with J gene TRBJ2-5; D uncertain. Trimming removed 4 bases from V and 0 bases from J, with 9 bases in between. The CDR3 loop spans 14 amino acids. Looked up from germline, CDR1 is SEHNR and CDR2 is FQNEAQ (reference sequence). The CDR3: CASSSNSDQETQYF. CDR3 bases: TGTGCCAGCAGCTCAAACAGTGACCAAGAGACCCAGTACTTC. Full variable domain (remainder filled in from reference TRBV7-9 and TRBJ2-5): DTGVSQNPRHKITKRGQNVTFRCDPISEHNRLYWYRQTLGQGPEFLTYFQNEAQLEKSRLLSDRFSAERPKGSFSTLEIQRTEQGDSAMYLCASSSNSDQETQYFGPGTRLLVL.

The rearrangement links TRBV6-1 to TRBJ2-3; 12 nucleotides agree with TRBD2. The trim removed 6 bases at V and 5 bases at J, leaving 6 bases unmatched. This CDR3 contains 15 residues. Germline V CDR1 and CDR2: MNHNS, SASEGT. CDR3 in DNA: TGTGCCAGCAGCAAGCTAGCGGGGGGGCGAGATACGCAGTATTTT. It is translated as CASSKLAGGRDTQYF.

The chain employs TRBV4-3 and TRBJ1-2; 7 bases fit TRBD1. The CDR3 sequence is 14 residues long. Germline lookup yields CDR1 LGHNA and CDR2 YSLEER. The trim removed 4 bases at V and 5 bases at J, leaving 7 bases unmatched. The CDR3 bases are TGCGCCAGCAGCCCCAAGACAGGGACATATGGCTACACCTTC. The encoded protein is CASSPKTGTYGYTF.

This chain joins TRBV6-5 and TRBJ2-3, with a tentative D call TRBD1 (5 bases). This CDR3 spans 14 amino acids. Germline CDR1 and CDR2: MNHEY and SVGAGI. Trimming removed 6 bases at V and 2 bases at J, with 12 bases between. This chain's CDR3 is CASSPDRVTDTQYF. CDR3 nucleotide sequence: TGTGCCAGCAGCCCAGACAGAGTCACAGATACGCAGTATTTT.

The chain employs TRBV6-2 or TRBV6-3 and TRBJ2-7; no firm D call. Looked up from germline, CDR1 is MNHEY and CDR2 is SVGEGT. V lost 2 bases and J 2 bases, leaving 7 bases between the germline ends. The CDR3 is 13 amino acids. The DNA for the CDR3 is TGTGCCAGCAGTTACGCCCGAACCTACGAGCAGTACTTC. Its translation: CASSYARTYEQYF.

In its sample, this clonotype was seen a few times. V is TRBV12-3 or TRBV12-4 and J is TRBJ2-3, with 12 bases lining up with TRBD2. The CDR3 contains 15 residues. V was clipped by 5 bases and J by 0 bases; unmatched bases: 0. The CDR3 DNA sequence: TGTGCCAGCAGTACTAGCGGGGGGAGCACAGATACGCAGTATTTT. Its translation is CASSTSGGSTDTQYF.

This clonotype was counted a few times. The rearrangement uses TRBV5-1 and TRBJ2-7, with 10 bases fitting TRBD1. The germline gives CDR1 SGHRS, CDR2 YFSETQ. The length of the CDR3 is 16 residues. The junction had 5 bases not matched to a gene; V was cut back by 2 bases and J by 0 bases. This CDR3 reads CASSLGTGVFSYEQYF. The DNA for the CDR3 is TGCGCCAGCAGCTTAGGGACAGGGGTCTTCTCCTACGAGCAGTACTTC. The whole variable domain, filled in from reference TRBV5-1 and TRBJ2-7, reads KAGVTQTPRYLIKTRGQQVTLSCSPISGHRSVSWYQQTPGQGLQFLFEYFSETQRNKGNFPGRFSGRQFSNSRSEMNVSTLELGDSALYLCASSLGTGVFSYEQYFGPGTRLTVT.

This clonotype has only a few counts. The chain has TRBV7-3 and TRBJ1-1, with D possibly being TRBD1 (5 bases). Trimming took off 2 bases at V and 4 bases at J, with 17 bases between the two ends. The CDR3 runs 16 residues. CDR1 SGHTA and CDR2 FQGTGA come from the germline V gene. CDR3: CASSLLGQGDATEAFF. CDR3 DNA sequence: TGTGCCAGCAGCTTACTTGGGCAGGGTGATGCCACTGAAGCTTTCTTT. Combining the CDR3 with reference TRBV7-3 and TRBJ1-1 gives the whole variable domain GAGVSQTPSNKVTEKGKYVELRCDPISGHTALYWYRQSLGQGPEFLIYFQGTGAADDSGLPNDRFFAVRPEGSVSTLKIQRTERGDSAVYLCASSLLGQGDATEAFFGQGTRLTVV.

The chain combines TRBV16 with TRBJ2-7; no definite D call. Trimming shortened V by 1 base and J by 0 bases, and 1 base separated the two germline ends. The CDR3 loop spans 12 amino acids. Germline CDR1 is KGHSY and CDR2 is FQNENV. The CDR3 nucleotides read TGTGCCAGCAGCCAATTCTCCTACGAGCAGTACTTC. Its protein is CASSQFSYEQYF.

V is TRBV4-1 and J is TRBJ2-7; possible D gene TRBD1, 6 bases. The germline CDR1 and CDR2 sequences are MGHRA and YSYEKL. This CDR3 is built from 16 residues. The V end was cut by 0 bases, the J end by 3 bases, with 15 bases between. Here the CDR3 reads CASSQDLVQGRYEQYF. CDR3 in DNA: TGCGCCAGCAGCCAAGATCTAGTGCAGGGGCGCTACGAGCAGTACTTC.

This clonotype turned up a few times. The chain carries TRBV6-6 and TRBJ2-7; D tentatively reads TRBD1 or TRBD2 (5 bases each). This CDR3 region has 14 residues. Per the germline V gene, CDR1 is MNHNY and CDR2 is SVGAGI (reference sequence). The V end lost 4 bases, the J end lost 5 bases, and 15 bases lay between the germline ends. The CDR3: CASSFTGTRNEQYF. In DNA form, the CDR3 reads TGTGCCAGCAGTTTCACCGGGACGAGGAACGAGCAGTACTTC.

This clonotype was seen only a few times. The chain joins TRBV6-5 to TRBJ2-5, with 9 positions matching TRBD1. This CDR3 has 13 residues. V lost 8 bases, J lost 3 bases, and 4 bases stayed unmatched. Germline values: CDR1 MNHEY, CDR2 SVGAGI. CDR3 sequence reads: CASQTGGEETQYF. In DNA, the CDR3 is TGTGCCAGCCAAACAGGGGGCGAAGAGACCCAGTACTTC.

A few counts support this clonotype. V and J are TRBV5-1 and TRBJ2-2, with D tentatively TRBD1 (5 bases). From germline, CDR1 is SGHRS and CDR2 YFSETQ. Trimming pared 7 bases from V and 2 bases from J, leaving 15 bases between. CDR3 length equals 15 residues. The CDR3 spells CASVSAQDNTGELFF. CDR3 DNA sequence: TGCGCCAGCGTTTCGGCACAGGACAACACCGGGGAGCTGTTTTTT.

The chain recombines TRBV7-9 with TRBJ2-1; TRBD1 aligns across 8 bases. Germline CDR1 reads SEHNR; CDR2 reads FQNEAQ (reference sequence). J gave up 2 bases and V 4 bases, and 10 bases lay outside the gene matches. The CDR3 runs to 17 residues. The CDR3 sequence is CASSSRTGTIPYNEQFF. CDR3 nucleotide sequence: TGTGCCAGCAGCTCCCGGACAGGGACCATACCCTACAATGAGCAGTTCTTC.

In its sample, this clonotype was seen a few times. The V and J genes are TRBV7-9 and TRBJ1-1; TRBD1 matches at 8 bases. The CDR3 totals 16 residues. The trim removed 6 bases at V and 4 bases at J, leaving 13 bases unmatched. Germline V gives CDR1 SEHNR, CDR2 FQNEAQ (reference sequence). CDR3 region: CASRVSDRGRGTEAFF. The CDR3 DNA sequence: TGTGCCAGCAGGGTTTCAGACAGGGGAAGGGGCACTGAAGCTTTCTTT.

The chain employs TRBV30 and TRBJ1-1; D gene uncertain. Trimming pared 3 bases from V and 4 bases from J, leaving 6 bases between. This CDR3 is 11 amino acids long. Germline V gene data show CDR1 as GTSNPN and CDR2 as SVGIG (reference sequence). The CDR3 here is CAWSFSTEAFF. CDR3 coding DNA: TGTGCCTGGAGCTTTTCCACTGAAGCTTTCTTT. The full variable domain, its missing parts supplied by reference TRBV30 and TRBJ1-1, is SQTIHQWPATLVQPVGSPLSLECTVEGTSNPNLYWYRQAAGRGLQLLFYSVGIGQISSEVPQNLSASRPQDRQFILSSKKLLLSDSGFYLCAWSFSTEAFFGQGTRLTVV.

This sequence joins TRBV3-1 and TRBJ1-2; D uncertain. The V gene lost 4 bases and the J gene lost 8 bases, with 14 bases spanning the gap. CDR3 length: 13 amino acids. Germline lookup yields CDR1 LGHDT and CDR2 YNNKEL (reference sequence). The CDR3 region is CASSPPNPRGYTF. The CDR3 nucleotides are TGTGCCAGCAGCCCACCCAACCCCCGAGGCTACACCTTC.

This clonotype turned up a few times. The V call is TRBV7-9, the J call TRBJ1-2, with D maybe TRBD1 (5 bases). Germline CDR1 is SEHNR and CDR2 is FQNEAQ (reference sequence). With 1 base removed from V and 12 bases from J, the gap between germline ends came to 12 bases. This CDR3 is built from 12 residues. The CDR3, as DNA: TGTGCCAGCAGCTTAGACGGGGGTTCTAACACCTTC. It codes for CASSLDGGSNTF. Combining the CDR3 with reference TRBV7-9 and TRBJ1-2 gives the whole variable domain DTGVSQNPRHKITKRGQNVTFRCDPISEHNRLYWYRQTLGQGPEFLTYFQNEAQLEKSRLLSDRFSAERPKGSFSTLEIQRTEQGDSAMYLCASSLDGGSNTFGSGTRLTVV.

By frequency in the sample, this clonotype is medium-sized. V gene TRBV6-2 or TRBV6-3 combines with J gene TRBJ2-2; D may be TRBD1 (5 bases). Between the trimmed V and J ends, which lost 7 bases and 4 bases, there was a span of 22 bases. The CDR3 is made up of 17 amino acids. CDR1 MNHEY and CDR2 SVGEGT come from the germline V gene. CDR3 in amino acids: CASIKSRRVGRTGELFF. Written as DNA, the CDR3 is TGTGCCAGCATCAAAAGCCGCCGGGTGGGGCGCACCGGGGAGCTGTTTTTT.

This clonotype has only a few counts. The chain joins TRBV6-5 to TRBJ1-2; the D is unclear. V was shortened by 2 bases and J by 5 bases, with 12 bases between the two germline ends. The CDR3 runs 14 residues. CDR1 MNHEY and CDR2 SVGAGI come from the germline V gene. CDR3 in amino acids: CASSYSPQGYGYTF. The CDR3 DNA is TGTGCCAGCAGTTACAGTCCCCAAGGATATGGCTACACCTTC.